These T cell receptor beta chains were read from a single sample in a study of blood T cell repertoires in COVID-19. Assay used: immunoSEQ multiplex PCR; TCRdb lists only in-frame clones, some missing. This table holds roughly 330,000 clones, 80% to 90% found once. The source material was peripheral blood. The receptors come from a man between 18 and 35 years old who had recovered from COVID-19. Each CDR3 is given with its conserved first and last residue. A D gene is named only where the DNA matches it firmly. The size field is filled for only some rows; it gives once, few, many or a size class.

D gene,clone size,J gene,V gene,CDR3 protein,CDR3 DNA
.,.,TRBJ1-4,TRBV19,CASRWGVGATNEKLFF,TGTGCCAGTCGTTGGGGGGTTGGAGCAACTAATGAAAAACTGTTTTTT
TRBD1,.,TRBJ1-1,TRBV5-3,CARSDRDRGALNTEAFF,TGTGCCAGAAGCGACCGGGACAGGGGCGCCTTGAACACTGAAGCTTTCTTT
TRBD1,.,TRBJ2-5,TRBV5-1,CASSRTGGWGETQYF,TGCGCCAGCAGTCGGACAGGGGGCTGGGGAGAGACCCAGTACTTC
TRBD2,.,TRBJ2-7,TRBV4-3,CASSQLIGGIYEQYF,TGCGCCAGCAGCCAACTAATCGGGGGGATCTACGAGCAGTACTTC
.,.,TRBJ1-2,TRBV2,CASSDSGLYGYTF,TGTGCCAGCAGTGATTCAGGGCTCTATGGCTACACCTTC
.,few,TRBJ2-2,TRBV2,CASSFTGELFF,TGTGCCAGCTCATTCACCGGGGAGCTGTTTTTT
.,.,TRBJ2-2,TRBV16,CASSQSEGRTGELFF,TGTGCCAGCAGCCAATCGGAGGGTAGGACCGGGGAGCTGTTTTTT
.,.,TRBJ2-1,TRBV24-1,CATSSGFGEQFF,TGTGCCACCAGTTCAGGGTTTGGTGAGCAGTTCTTC
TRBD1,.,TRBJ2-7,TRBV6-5,CASSTDRVRYEQYF,TGTGCCAGCAGTACCGACAGGGTACGTTACGAGCAGTACTTC
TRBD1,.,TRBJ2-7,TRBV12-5,CASGLMGQGDEQYF,TGTGCTAGTGGTTTGATGGGACAGGGCGACGAGCAGTACTTC
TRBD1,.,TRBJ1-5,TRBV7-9,CASSHGTGKAQPQHF,TGTGCCAGCAGCCACGGGACAGGGAAGGCTCAGCCCCAGCATTTT
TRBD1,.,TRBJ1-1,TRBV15,CATSLTRDRGAFF,TGTGCCACCAGCTTAACCCGGGACAGGGGGGCTTTCTTT
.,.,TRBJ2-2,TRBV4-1,CASTRGQGANTGELFF,TGCGCCAGCACCAGGGGTCAGGGAGCGAACACCGGGGAGCTGTTTTTT
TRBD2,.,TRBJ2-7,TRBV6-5,CASRSSGGTYEQYF,TGTGCCAGCAGGTCTAGCGGGGGAACCTACGAGCAGTACTTC
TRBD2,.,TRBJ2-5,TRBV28,CASRSLAEETQYF,TGTGCCAGCAGAAGTCTAGCGGAAGAGACCCAGTACTTC
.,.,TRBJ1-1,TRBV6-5,CASSTVNTEAFF,TGTGCCAGCAGCACAGTGAACACTGAAGCTTTCTTT
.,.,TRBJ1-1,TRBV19,CASSIERGSEAFF,TGTGCCAGTAGTATAGAGAGAGGGTCAGAAGCTTTCTTT
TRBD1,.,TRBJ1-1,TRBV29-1,CSVFTGTGRNTEAFF,TGCAGCGTGTTTACCGGGACAGGGAGGAACACTGAAGCTTTCTTT
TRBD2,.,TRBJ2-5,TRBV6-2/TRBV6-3,CASIPGGAGETQYF,TGTGCCAGCATCCCCGGGGGGGCTGGAGAGACCCAGTACTTC
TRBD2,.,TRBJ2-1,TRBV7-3,CASSLGTSGVSSYNEQFF,TGTGCCAGCAGCTTAGGGACTAGCGGGGTTAGCTCCTACAATGAGCAGTTCTTC
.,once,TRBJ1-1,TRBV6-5,CASSWRTGNTEAFF,TGTGCCAGCAGTTGGAGGACGGGAAACACTGAAGCTTTCTTT
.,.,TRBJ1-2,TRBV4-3,CASSQDLGGIVNYGYTF,TGCGCCAGCAGCCAAGATTTGGGGGGAATAGTTAACTATGGCTACACCTTC
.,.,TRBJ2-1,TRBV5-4,CASGSGLTHEQFF,TGTGCCAGCGGGTCAGGCCTCACCCATGAGCAGTTCTTC
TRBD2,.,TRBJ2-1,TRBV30,CAWAPGTSLSNEQFF,TGTGCCTGGGCCCCCGGGACTAGCTTGTCCAATGAGCAGTTCTTC
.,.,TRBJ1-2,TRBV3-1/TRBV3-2,CASSQLGGNYGYTF,TGTGCCAGCAGCCAATTAGGAGGGAACTATGGCTACACCTTC
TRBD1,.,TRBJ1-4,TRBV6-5,CASSPGDREGEKLFF,TGTGCCAGCAGCCCCGGGGACAGGGAAGGAGAAAAACTGTTTTTT
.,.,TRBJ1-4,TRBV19,CASSILLGSTFGTNEKLFF,TGTGCCAGTAGTATTCTCCTAGGCTCTACCTTCGGGACTAATGAAAAACTGTTTTTT
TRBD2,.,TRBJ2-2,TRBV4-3,CASSRSGGRDTGELFF,TGCGCCAGCAGTCGTAGCGGGGGGCGGGACACCGGGGAGCTGTTTTTT
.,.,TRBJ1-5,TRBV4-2,CTSSQGRAGDVQPQHF,TGTACCAGCAGCCAAGGTAGGGCAGGGGACGTACAGCCCCAGCATTTT